Below are 14 T cell receptor beta chains sequenced from a single sample in a study of blood T cell repertoires in COVID-19. The protocol was immunoSEQ multiplex PCR, while the TCRdb copy is restricted to in-frame clones and leaves out a portion. The data show over 150,000 clones, about 80% seen once. Sequencing was done on a sample of PBMCs or T cells enriched from blood (not recorded which). These receptors came from a woman in her sixties who had recovered from COVID-19.

The gene calls are TRBV24-1 and TRBJ2-7; 9 bases line up with TRBD2. Germline CDR1 KGHDR, CDR2 SFDVKD. V shed 2 bases, J shed 6 bases, and the junction held 4 bases outside the gene matches. This CDR3 is 14 amino acids long. The CDR3 sequence: CATSDSGLAAEQYF. Written as DNA, the CDR3 is TGTGCCACCAGTGATTCGGGACTAGCTGCCGAGCAGTACTTC.

For this clone: Other DNA sequences in this sample translate to the same CDR3. V and J are TRBV19 and TRBJ1-2, with 7 bases aligning to TRBD1. This CDR3 contains 13 residues. V lost 6 bases and J lost 3; bases outside the gene matches: 4. Germline values: CDR1 LNHDA, CDR2 SQIVND (reference sequence). CDR3 sequence (DNA): TGTGCCAGTAGCCTCACAGGGGACTATGGCTACACCTTC. The encoded protein is CASSLTGDYGYTF.

The genes are TRBV6-4 and TRBJ2-2, with 13 bases aligning to TRBD2. Germline values: CDR1 MRHNA, CDR2 SNTAGT. Trimming removed 8 bases from V and 7 bases from J; junction bases left unmatched: 7. The CDR3 totals 15 residues. CDR3 residues: CASRGLAGAGGELFF. Written as DNA, the CDR3 is TGTGCCAGCCGAGGACTAGCGGGGGCCGGCGGGGAGCTGTTTTTT.

V is TRBV18 and J is TRBJ1-6; 9 nucleotides agree with TRBD1. The CDR3 loop spans 17 amino acids. The junction had 16 bases not matched to a gene; V was cut back by 6 bases and J by 10 bases. The germline V gene encodes CDR1 KGHSH and CDR2 LQKENI. In nucleotides, the CDR3 is TGTGCCAGCTCCCCGATACCCCCGGGACAGGGAGGATCACCCCTCCACTTT. This gives the protein CASSPIPPGQGGSPLHF.

The chain employs TRBV13 and TRBJ2-1; 12 positions match TRBD2. Unmatched junction bases numbered 9, after V lost 6 bases and J lost 9 bases. The CDR3 is 15 amino acids. Germline assignment: CDR1 PRHDT and CDR2 FYEKMQ (reference sequence). CDR3 region: CASRPSGGAYVEQFF. DNA of the CDR3: TGTGCCAGCAGACCTAGCGGGGGGGCCTACGTTGAGCAGTTCTTC.

This clone was detected only once. For the CDR3, the DNA is TGCAGCGTTGACAATGGCTACACCTTC. Encoded protein: CSVDNGYTF. V usage is TRBV29-1 and J usage is TRBJ1-2; D is unresolved. The CDR3 runs to 9 residues. Germline V gene sequence: CDR1 SQVTM, CDR2 ANQGSEA. V lost 3 bases to trimming and J lost 6 bases, with 2 bases between them. Looking up the rest from reference TRBV29-1 and TRBJ1-2 gives the full variable domain: SAVISQKPSRDICQRGTSLTIQCQVDSQVTMMFWYRQQPGQSLTLIATANQGSEATYESGFVIDKFPISRPNLTFSTLTVSNMSPEDSSIYLCSVDNGYTFGSGTRLTVV.

The chain combines TRBV5-1 with TRBJ1-5; 8 bases fit TRBD1. CDR1 and CDR2 from the germline V gene are SGHRS and YFSETQ. The CDR3 has 15 amino acids. J was trimmed by 3 bases and V by 4 bases; bases with no gene match: 6. CDR3 sequence: CASSLQGGNNQPQHF. Written as DNA, the CDR3 is TGCGCCAGCAGCCTACAGGGGGGGAACAATCAGCCCCAGCATTTT.

CDR3 nucleotide sequence: TGCGCCAGCAGCTTGGGGCCAGGGACAGTCGAGACCCAGTACTTC. Residues: CASSLGPGTVETQYF. V is TRBV5-1 and J is TRBJ2-5; 7 bases map to TRBD1. Per germline, CDR1 SGHRS and CDR2 YFSETQ. V shed 0 bases, J shed 5 bases, and the junction held 7 bases outside the gene matches. This CDR3 contains 15 residues. The complete variable domain, with remaining parts taken from reference TRBV5-1 and TRBJ2-5, reads KAGVTQTPRYLIKTRGQQVTLSCSPISGHRSVSWYQQTPGQGLQFLFEYFSETQRNKGNFPGRFSGRQFSNSRSEMNVSTLELGDSALYLCASSLGPGTVETQYFGPGTRLLVL.

The rearrangement uses TRBV19 and TRBJ1-2; D is unclear. Trimming removed 6 bases from V and 2 bases from J, with 16 bases in between. This CDR3 is 15 amino acids long. CDR1 is LNHDA and CDR2 is SQIVND in the germline V gene (reference sequence). This CDR3 is CASSPGGKGNYGYTF. The CDR3 DNA reads TGTGCCAGTAGCCCCGGAGGGAAAGGGAACTATGGCTACACCTTC.

This clone was seen a single time. The chain links TRBV24-1 to TRBJ1-2; D possibly corresponds to TRBD1 (5 bases). Trimming stripped 0 bases from V and 4 bases from J, with 11 bases between. Germline CDR1 is KGHDR and CDR2 is SFDVKD. The CDR3 covers 15 residues. CDR3 region: CATSDLQGEVYGYTF. The CDR3 DNA reads as TGTGCCACCAGTGATTTGCAGGGCGAGGTCTATGGCTACACCTTC.

This clone was detected a few times. The rearrangement links TRBV5-1 to TRBJ2-2; 9 positions match TRBD1. The ends lost 4 bases at V and 3 bases at J; junction bases unmatched: 10. Germline values: CDR1 SGHRS, CDR2 YFSETQ. This CDR3 spans 17 amino acids. CDR3 in amino acids: CASSVETTGGDTGELFF. In DNA, the CDR3 is TGCGCCAGCAGCGTCGAAACGACAGGGGGGGACACCGGGGAGCTGTTTTTT.

The rearrangement joins TRBV12-5 to TRBJ2-2; TRBD2 might be the D (6 bases). V lost 4 bases to trimming and J lost 4 bases, with 10 bases between them. This CDR3 has 14 residues. Germline CDR1 reads LGHNT; CDR2 reads FRNRAP. The CDR3 sequence is CASGYLGGTGELFF. Here the CDR3 DNA reads TGTGCTAGTGGTTACCTCGGGGGCACCGGGGAGCTGTTTTTT.

V usage is TRBV5-1 and J usage is TRBJ2-7, with TRBD1 matching over 9 bases. The germline CDR1 and CDR2 sequences are SGHRS and YFSETQ. CDR3 size: 14 residues. V lost 0 bases to trimming and J lost 5 bases; unmatched junction nucleotides: 3. For the CDR3, the DNA is TGCGCCAGCAGCTTGGAGACAGGGGGAGACGAGCAGTACTTC. Translation gives CASSLETGGDEQYF.

The V and J genes are TRBV5-1 and TRBJ1-2; D ambiguous. V gave up 2 bases and J gave up 2 bases, with 13 bases separating them. CDR1 is SGHRS, CDR2 YFSETQ, per germline. The length of the CDR3 is 15 residues. CDR3 coding DNA: TGCGCCAGCAGCTTTACGCAGTCAATGAACTATGGCTACACCTTC. Protein: CASSFTQSMNYGYTF. Full variable domain (rest looked up from reference TRBV5-1 and TRBJ1-2): KAGVTQTPRYLIKTRGQQVTLSCSPISGHRSVSWYQQTPGQGLQFLFEYFSETQRNKGNFPGRFSGRQFSNSRSEMNVSTLELGDSALYLCASSFTQSMNYGYTFGSGTRLTVV.